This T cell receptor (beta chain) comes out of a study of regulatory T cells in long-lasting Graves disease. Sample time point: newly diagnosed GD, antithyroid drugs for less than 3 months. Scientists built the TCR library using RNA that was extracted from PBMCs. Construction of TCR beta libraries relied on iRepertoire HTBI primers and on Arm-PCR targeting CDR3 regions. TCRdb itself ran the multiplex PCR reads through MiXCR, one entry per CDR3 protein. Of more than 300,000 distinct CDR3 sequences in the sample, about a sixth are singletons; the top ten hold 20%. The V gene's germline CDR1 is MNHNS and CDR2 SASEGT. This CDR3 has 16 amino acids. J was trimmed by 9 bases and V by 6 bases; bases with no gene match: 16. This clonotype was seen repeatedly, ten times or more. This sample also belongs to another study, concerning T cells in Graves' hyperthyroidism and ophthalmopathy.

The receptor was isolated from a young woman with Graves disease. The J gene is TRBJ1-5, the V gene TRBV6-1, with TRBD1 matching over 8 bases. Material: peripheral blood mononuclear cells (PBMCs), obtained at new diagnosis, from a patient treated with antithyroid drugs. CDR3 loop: CASSLTGTGFAWPQHF. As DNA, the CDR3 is TGTGCCAGCAGCCTAACCGGGACAGGATTCGCGTGGCCCCAGCATTTT.